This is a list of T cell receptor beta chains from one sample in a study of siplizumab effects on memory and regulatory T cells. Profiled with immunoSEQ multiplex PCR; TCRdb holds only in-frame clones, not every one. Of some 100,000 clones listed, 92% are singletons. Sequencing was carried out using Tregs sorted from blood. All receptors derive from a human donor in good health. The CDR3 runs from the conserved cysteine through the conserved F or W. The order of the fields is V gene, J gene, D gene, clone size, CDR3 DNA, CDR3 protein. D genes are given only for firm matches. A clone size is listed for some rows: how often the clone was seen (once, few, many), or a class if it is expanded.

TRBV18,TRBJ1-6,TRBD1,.,TGTGCCAGCTCACCACGGAGACAGGGGGATTCACCCCTCCACTTT,CASSPRRQGDSPLHF
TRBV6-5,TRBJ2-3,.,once,TGTGCCAGCAGTTCCTACACAGATACGCAGTATTTT,CASSSYTDTQYF
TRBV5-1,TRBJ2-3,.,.,TGCGCCAGCAGCTTAAGACAGTCCTCTAGCACAGATACGCAGTATTTT,CASSLRQSSSTDTQYF
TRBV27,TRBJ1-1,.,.,TGTGCCAGCAAAACCGGGGACCTGAACACTGAAGCTTTCTTT,CASKTGDLNTEAFF
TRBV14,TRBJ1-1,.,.,TGTGCCAGCAGCCCCAGGAGCACAGGCCGGAACACTGAAGCTTTCTTT,CASSPRSTGRNTEAFF
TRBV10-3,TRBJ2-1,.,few,TGTGCCATCAGCTGGACAGCCAACAATGAGCAGTTCTTC,CAISWTANNEQFF
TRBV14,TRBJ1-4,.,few,TGTGCCAGCAGCCTGTTGGGGGGGATAGATGAAAAACTGTTTTTT,CASSLLGGIDEKLFF
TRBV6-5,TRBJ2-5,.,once,TGTGCCAGCAGTCTATCCGGGTTTGCGCGGACCCAGTACTTC,CASSLSGFARTQYF
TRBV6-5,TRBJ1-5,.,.,TGTGCCAGCAGCCCACAAGGGCTCGGGCCCCAGCATTTT,CASSPQGLGPQHF
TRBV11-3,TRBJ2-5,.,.,TGTGCCAGCAGCCGTACAGGGATCGGAGAGACCCAGTACTTC,CASSRTGIGETQYF
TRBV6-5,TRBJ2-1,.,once,TGTGCCAGCAGTTACTCGACGGTAGGGAAGAGAGAGCAGTTCTTC,CASSYSTVGKREQFF
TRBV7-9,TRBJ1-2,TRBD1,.,TGTGCCAGCAGCTCGGACAGGGGGACTTATGGCTACACCTTC,CASSSDRGTYGYTF
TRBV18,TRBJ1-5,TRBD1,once,TGTGCCAGCTCATCTCGTTCTGGACAGGGTGGTTCGGCCCAGCATTTT,CASSSRSGQGGSAQHF
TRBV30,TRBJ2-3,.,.,TGTGCGTTGGAGACCGGGGGCCGGACAGATACGCAGTATTTT,CALETGGRTDTQYF
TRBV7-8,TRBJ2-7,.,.,TGTGCCAGCAGCTTAGCGCAGACACCCTACGAGCAGTACTTC,CASSLAQTPYEQYF
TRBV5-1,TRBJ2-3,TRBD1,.,TGCGCCAGCAGCTCGTCTGCGGGACAGGGGTTAGCAGATACGCAGTATTTT,CASSSSAGQGLADTQYF